Listed below are T cell receptor beta chains from one sample, sequenced in a study of blood T cell repertoires in COVID-19. Repertoires were generated with immunoSEQ multiplex PCR, while TCRdb's copy carries only in-frame clones and drops some. Of roughly 86,000 clones listed, more than 75% were seen once; the top ten hold 4.5% to 5%. Sequenced material: peripheral blood. Receptors originate from a man in his forties or fifties with active or convalescent COVID-19. Both conserved end residues are part of each CDR3. D genes are given only for firm matches. Some rows have no size entry. The others give once, few or many, or a class for an expanded clone.

D: -
size: -
V: TRBV6-5
J: TRBJ2-1
DNA: TGTGCCAGCACGTCTACGGGTGAGCAGTTCTTC
CDR3: CASTSTGEQFF

D: TRBD1
size: -
V: TRBV24-1
J: TRBJ1-4
DNA: TGTGCCACCAGTGACCCCGGGACAGGAGAAAAACTGTTTTTT
CDR3: CATSDPGTGEKLFF

D: -
size: -
V: TRBV11-2
J: TRBJ1-6
DNA: TGTGCCAGCACCAAGGTGGACGGGATAGGCTCACCCCTCCACTTT
CDR3: CASTKVDGIGSPLHF

D: -
size: few
V: TRBV13
J: TRBJ2-7
DNA: TGTGCCAGCAGCTTCCGAATCCACAGGTCGACCTACGAGCAGTACTTC
CDR3: CASSFRIHRSTYEQYF

D: -
size: -
V: TRBV7-9
J: TRBJ1-5
DNA: TGTGCCAGCCAAGCTTCTAGCAATCAGCCCCAGCATTTT
CDR3: CASQASSNQPQHF

D: -
size: -
V: TRBV5-4
J: TRBJ1-1
DNA: TGTGCCAGCAGCACCCCACAGGGATCCTCTGAAGCTTTCTTT
CDR3: CASSTPQGSSEAFF

D: -
size: -
V: TRBV30
J: TRBJ1-1
DNA: TGTGCCTGGGACAGTCACACTGAAGCTTTCTTT
CDR3: CAWDSHTEAFF

D: -
size: -
V: TRBV7-9
J: TRBJ1-1
DNA: TGTGCCAGCAGCGCCCGCCAGGGGAACACTGAAGCTTTCTTT
CDR3: CASSARQGNTEAFF

D: -
size: -
V: TRBV5-1
J: TRBJ1-1
DNA: TGCGCCAGCAGACTTGACACGAACACTGAAGCTTTCTTT
CDR3: CASRLDTNTEAFF

D: -
size: -
V: TRBV3-1/TRBV3-2
J: TRBJ1-4
DNA: TGTGCCAGCAGCCAAGTAGGGGGAAGTGAAAAACTGTTTTTT
CDR3: CASSQVGGSEKLFF

D: TRBD1
size: -
V: TRBV6-5
J: TRBJ1-2
DNA: TGTGCCAGCAGAACCGGGACAGGGGGCTTCTATGGCTACACCTTC
CDR3: CASRTGTGGFYGYTF

D: -
size: -
V: TRBV29-1
J: TRBJ1-4
DNA: TGCAGCGTCCTCCAGGTGGGGACACGTCCCGAAAAACTGTTTTTT
CDR3: CSVLQVGTRPEKLFF

D: TRBD1
size: -
V: TRBV7-2
J: TRBJ2-3
DNA: TGTGCCAGCAGCTTAGAAGGGGGCTGGACAGATACGCAGTATTTT
CDR3: CASSLEGGWTDTQYF

D: -
size: -
V: TRBV3-1/TRBV3-2
J: TRBJ1-5
DNA: TGTGCCAGCAGCCAGGCCCCGGGAGGGGATCAGCCCCAGCATTTT
CDR3: CASSQAPGGDQPQHF

D: TRBD1
size: -
V: TRBV11-2
J: TRBJ1-2
DNA: TGTGCCAGCAGAAAATCGGAGGGGGCAGGCTATGGCTACACCTTC
CDR3: CASRKSEGAGYGYTF

D: -
size: -
V: TRBV5-1
J: TRBJ1-4
DNA: TGCGCCAGCAGCTTGGACAGTGAAAATGAAAAACTGTTTTTT
CDR3: CASSLDSENEKLFF

D: TRBD2
size: -
V: TRBV18
J: TRBJ2-1
DNA: TGTGCCAGCTCACCCCCTAGCGGGGGGGGGAATGAGCAGTTCTTC
CDR3: CASSPPSGGGNEQFF

D: TRBD2
size: -
V: TRBV5-1
J: TRBJ2-5
DNA: TGCGCCACCCGGGGGGGACAAGAGACCCAGTACTTC
CDR3: CATRGGQETQYF

D: -
size: -
V: TRBV7-9
J: TRBJ2-3
DNA: TGTGCCAGCAGCTTATCCGAACTCCTGAGCACAGATACGCAGTATTTT
CDR3: CASSLSELLSTDTQYF

D: -
size: -
V: TRBV5-6
J: TRBJ1-1
DNA: TGTGCCAGCAGCTTGGTCGACACTTTCACTGAAGCTTTCTTT
CDR3: CASSLVDTFTEAFF

D: TRBD1
size: -
V: TRBV10-3
J: TRBJ2-6
DNA: TGTGCCATCAGTGGGGACAGGGTAGGTGGGGCCAACGTCCTGACTTTC
CDR3: CAISGDRVGGANVLTF

D: -
size: -
V: TRBV28
J: TRBJ2-7
DNA: TGTGCCAGCAGTTCGCCAGGGACTTCCTACGAGCAGTACTTC
CDR3: CASSSPGTSYEQYF

D: -
size: -
V: TRBV29-1
J: TRBJ2-5
DNA: TGCAGCGTTGATGAACAGGGACAAGAGACCCAGTACTTC
CDR3: CSVDEQGQETQYF

D: TRBD1
size: -
V: TRBV24-1
J: TRBJ2-1
DNA: TGTGCCACCAGAGACAGGGGCAATGAGCAGTTCTTC
CDR3: CATRDRGNEQFF